The 2 T cell receptor beta chains below all came from one sample that was sequenced in a study of T cell repertoires in cytomegalovirus infection. TCRdb used MiXCR to reprocess the reads, holding one entry per CDR3 protein. The sample has 400,000 to 600,000 distinct CDR3 sequences; 40% to 50% are singletons. Their target antigens are unknown. This material consisted of cultured PBMCs, taken from culture after CMV antigen stimulation. These receptors all stem from a human donor in good health (CMV status not recorded). Some clones in this sample may be carry-over from other donors' samples.

The chain recombines TRBV27 with TRBJ2-1; D tentatively fits TRBD1 or TRBD2 (5 bases each). CDR1 and CDR2 (germline): MNHEY, SMNVEV (reference sequence). The CDR3 covers 17 residues. The V end lost 4 bases, the J end lost 4 bases, and 20 bases lay between the germline ends. The chain's CDR3 is CASSWWGRKTTYNEQFF. The CDR3 nucleotides read TGTGCCAGCAGTTGGTGGGGGAGAAAGACTACGTACAATGAGCAGTTCTTC.

Only one count was recorded for this clonotype. The chain combines TRBV6-6 with TRBJ2-1, with D possibly being TRBD1 or TRBD2 (5 bases each). Germline-derived CDR1 and CDR2 are MNHNY and SVGAGI (reference sequence). Trimming took off 7 bases at V and 9 bases at J, with 10 bases between the two ends. The CDR3 consists of 11 residues. The CDR3 protein is CASMGRGEQFF. Written as DNA, the CDR3 is TGTGCCAGCATGGGACGAGGTGAGCAGTTCTTC.